Listed below are T cell receptor beta chains from one sample, sequenced in a study of OX40 agonist ivuxolimab in advanced cancers. Using immunoSEQ multiplex PCR, the repertoire was profiled, and TCRdb retains in-frame clones only, with some absent. Counted here are around 41,000 clones, more than 70% occurring once; the ten biggest clones make up under 15%. Sample: CD4+ or CD8+ T cells sorted from blood, taken in a trial of the OX40 agonist ivuxolimab. These receptor sequences come from an adult with an advanced solid tumor such as melanoma, head and neck, liver or kidney cancer. Both conserved end residues are part of each CDR3. The order of the fields is V gene, D gene, clone size, J gene, CDR3 DNA, CDR3 protein. The D gene is left open where the match is weak. Not every row has a clone size; where given, it reads once, few, many or a size class.

TRBV10-3,TRBD2,NA,TRBJ2-2,TGTGCCATCAGTGAGAGGACTAGCGGTTACACCGGGGAGCTGTTTTTT,CAISERTSGYTGELFF
TRBV25-1,NA,NA,TRBJ2-7,TGTGCCAGCAGTGAACTTCCCGCGGACGAGCAGTACTTC,CASSELPADEQYF
TRBV5-4,TRBD2,NA,TRBJ2-1,TGTGCCAGCAGCTTTGACGGGAGGGTTTACAATGAGCAGTTCTTC,CASSFDGRVYNEQFF
TRBV6-6,NA,NA,TRBJ1-1,TGTGCCAGCAGTCTCCCCCGGGCGGGGATGAACACTGAAGCTTTCTTT,CASSLPRAGMNTEAFF
TRBV19,TRBD2,NA,TRBJ2-1,TGTGCCAGTAGTATAGTCCTTTCAGGGAGGGGCTCGTACAATGAGCAGTTCTTC,CASSIVLSGRGSYNEQFF
TRBV2,NA,NA,TRBJ2-1,TGTGCCAGCAGTGAAGGACTCTACAATGAGCAGTTCTTC,CASSEGLYNEQFF
TRBV4-2,NA,NA,TRBJ2-1,TGTGCCAGCAGCCGGTCGGGGGATGAGCAGTTCTTC,CASSRSGDEQFF
TRBV5-6,NA,once,TRBJ2-7,TGTGCCAGCAGCCAAGGGGGGCAGTACAACTACGAGCAGTACTTC,CASSQGGQYNYEQYF
TRBV29-1,TRBD1,NA,TRBJ2-2,TGCAGCGTTGAAGACCTGAACGGACAGGGGGCCACCGGGGAGCTGTTTTTT,CSVEDLNGQGATGELFF
TRBV5-4,TRBD1,NA,TRBJ1-5,TGTGCCAGCTGGGGGGACAGGGCCAGCAATCAGCCCCAGCATTTT,CASWGDRASNQPQHF
TRBV6-6,NA,NA,TRBJ1-6,TGTGCCAGCAGTTGGTCCGGGGGTGGGAGTTCACCCCTCCACTTT,CASSWSGGGSSPLHF
TRBV7-9,NA,NA,TRBJ1-2,TGTGCCAGCAGCTTAGGTTTTGGCAACCACCTCCGCGGCTACACCTTC,CASSLGFGNHLRGYTF
TRBV27,NA,NA,TRBJ1-5,TGTGCCACCCCAGGGGTTGGCAATCAGCCCCAGCATTTT,CATPGVGNQPQHF
TRBV4-1,NA,NA,TRBJ2-7,TGCGCCAGCAGCCAAGCGGAGATTTCCTACGAGCAGTACTTC,CASSQAEISYEQYF
TRBV5-1,NA,once,TRBJ1-1,TGCGCCAGCAGCGGGAGATCCTCGGACACTGAAGCTTTCTTT,CASSGRSSDTEAFF
TRBV9,TRBD2,NA,TRBJ2-7,TGTGCCAGCGGACCTCGGGGACTAGGGTTCCACGAGCAGTACTTC,CASGPRGLGFHEQYF
TRBV7-9,NA,NA,TRBJ1-1,TGTGCCAGCAGCTTCGAACCGTTCACTGAAGCTTTCTTT,CASSFEPFTEAFF
TRBV4-2,TRBD1,NA,TRBJ1-5,TGTGCCAGCAGCCAAGAGGACAGGGCTCGCAATCAGCCCCAGCATTTT,CASSQEDRARNQPQHF
TRBV10-3,TRBD1,once,TRBJ2-5,TGTGCCATCAGTGAGGGGGACAGCCCTGTTTCGTCCCAAGAGACCCAGTACTTC,CAISEGDSPVSSQETQYF
TRBV7-9,NA,once,TRBJ2-4,TGTGCCAGCAGCTTGGAGGCAGGGCCTAAAAACATTCAGTACTTC,CASSLEAGPKNIQYF
TRBV5-8,NA,NA,TRBJ2-2,TGTGCCAGCAGCTTGGTAGGCCAACCCACCGGGGAGCTGTTTTTT,CASSLVGQPTGELFF
TRBV28,TRBD1,NA,TRBJ2-1,TGTGCCAGCTCCCCGGACAGGGCCTTGTCCTACAATGAGCAGTTCTTC,CASSPDRALSYNEQFF
TRBV11-2,NA,NA,TRBJ1-1,TGTGCCAGCAGCTTAATAAAGGCGAACACTGAAGCTTTCTTT,CASSLIKANTEAFF
TRBV6-5,NA,NA,TRBJ1-1,TGTGCCAGCAGCTCTACTCCATTGGATGAAGCTTTCTTT,CASSSTPLDEAFF
TRBV7-9,NA,NA,TRBJ2-7,TGTGCCAGCAGCTTAGAGGGACACGGGGGCAACGAGCAGTACTTC,CASSLEGHGGNEQYF
TRBV11-2,NA,NA,TRBJ2-1,TGTGCCAGCAGCTCATCGACAGCCTCGGGATACAATGAGCAGTTCTTC,CASSSSTASGYNEQFF
TRBV15,TRBD1,NA,TRBJ1-2,TGTGCCACCAGCAGCCCGGACAGGTCCCGCGGCTACACCTTC,CATSSPDRSRGYTF
TRBV9,TRBD2,NA,TRBJ2-5,TGTGCCAGCAGCCCTTCGACTAGCGGGAGGGCCCTAATCGACGAGCAATACTTC,CASSPSTSGRALIDEQYF
TRBV2,NA,NA,TRBJ1-1,TGTGCCAGCAGTGAGACGAAGTTGGGCACTGAAGCTTTCTTT,CASSETKLGTEAFF
TRBV4-1,TRBD2,NA,TRBJ2-2,TGCGCCAGCAGCCAAGAGGGGGGGGCCGGGGAGCTGTTTTTT,CASSQEGGAGELFF
TRBV14,NA,NA,TRBJ2-7,TGTGCCAGCAGCCAATCCAGGGAAGTGGTGGACGAGCAGTACTTC,CASSQSREVVDEQYF
TRBV19,NA,once,TRBJ2-1,TGTGCCAGTAGTGGAGGGGAGGTTATTGAGCAGTTCTTC,CASSGGEVIEQFF
TRBV28,NA,NA,TRBJ2-1,TGTGCCAGCAGCCCGGGCCGTTCGGGCGAGCAGTTCTTC,CASSPGRSGEQFF
TRBV30,NA,NA,TRBJ1-1,TGTGCCTGGAGTGTTCCGAACACTGAAGCTTTCTTT,CAWSVPNTEAFF
TRBV25-1,TRBD1,once,TRBJ2-7,TGTGCCAGCGCGACCGGGACAGGGGGCTCCTACGAGCAGTACTTC,CASATGTGGSYEQYF
TRBV6-5,NA,NA,TRBJ1-1,TGTGCCAGCAAAACAGGGTTTCTGGGTGAAGCTTTCTTT,CASKTGFLGEAFF
TRBV30,NA,NA,TRBJ1-2,TGTGCCTGGAGCCATCTTTGGGGAGCCCCGGAGGAGAATGGCTACACCTTC,CAWSHLWGAPEENGYTF
TRBV11-2,NA,NA,TRBJ2-5,TGTGCCAGCAGCTTATGGCAGGCGGGGGAGACCCAGTACTTC,CASSLWQAGETQYF
TRBV6-5,TRBD2,NA,TRBJ2-1,TGTGCCAGCAGTACCGGACTAGCGGGAAATGAGCAGTTCTTC,CASSTGLAGNEQFF
TRBV6-6,TRBD1,once,TRBJ2-7,TGTGCCAGCAGTACGACAGGGGGCTACGAGCAGTACTTC,CASSTTGGYEQYF
TRBV6-5,NA,NA,TRBJ2-7,TGTGCCAGCAGTTACGGTTCTGGGGGCGCGTACGAGCAGTACTTC,CASSYGSGGAYEQYF
TRBV27,NA,NA,TRBJ1-5,TGTGCCAGCAGCCGACGGGGGCGAGAGTGGGATCAGCCCCAGCATTTT,CASSRRGREWDQPQHF
TRBV28,NA,NA,TRBJ2-2,TGTGCCAGCAGTGTCCGGGACATCTTCATGGCGAACACCGGGGAGCTGTTTTTT,CASSVRDIFMANTGELFF
TRBV7-8,TRBD2,NA,TRBJ2-3,TGTGCCAGCAGCTTAGGTGTAGGGCGGGAGGAGTTAAATACGCAGTATTTT,CASSLGVGREELNTQYF
TRBV6-1,NA,NA,TRBJ1-3,TGTGCCAGCAGGGGGTTCGGCAGGGCTGGAAACACCATATATTTT,CASRGFGRAGNTIYF
TRBV7-6,NA,NA,TRBJ2-1,TGTGCCAGCAGCCCCCCAGGGTACAATGAGCAGTTCTTC,CASSPPGYNEQFF